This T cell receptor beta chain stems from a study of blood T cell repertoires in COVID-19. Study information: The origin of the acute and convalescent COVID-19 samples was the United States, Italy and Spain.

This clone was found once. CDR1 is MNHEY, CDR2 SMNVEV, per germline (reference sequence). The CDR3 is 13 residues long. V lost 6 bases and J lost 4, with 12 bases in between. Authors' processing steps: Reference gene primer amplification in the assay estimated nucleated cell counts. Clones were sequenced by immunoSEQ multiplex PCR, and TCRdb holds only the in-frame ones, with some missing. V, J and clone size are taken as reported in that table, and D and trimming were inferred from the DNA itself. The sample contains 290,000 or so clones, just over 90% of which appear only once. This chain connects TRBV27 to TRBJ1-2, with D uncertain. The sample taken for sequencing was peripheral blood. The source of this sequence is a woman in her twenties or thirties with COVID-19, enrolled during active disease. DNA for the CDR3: TGTGCCAGCAGCCTAAGTTTTGGCTATGGCTACACCTTC. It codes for CASSLSFGYGYTF.